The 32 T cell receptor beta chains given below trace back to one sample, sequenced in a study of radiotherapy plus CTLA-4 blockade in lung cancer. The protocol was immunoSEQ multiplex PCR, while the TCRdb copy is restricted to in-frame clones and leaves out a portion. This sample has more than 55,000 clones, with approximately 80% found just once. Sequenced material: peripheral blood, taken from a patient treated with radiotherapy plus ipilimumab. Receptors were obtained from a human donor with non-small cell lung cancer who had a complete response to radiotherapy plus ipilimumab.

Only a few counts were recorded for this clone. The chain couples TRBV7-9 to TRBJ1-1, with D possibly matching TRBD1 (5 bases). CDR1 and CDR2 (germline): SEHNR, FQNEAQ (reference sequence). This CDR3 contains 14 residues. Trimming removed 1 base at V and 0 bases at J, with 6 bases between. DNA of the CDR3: TGTGCCAGCAGCTTAGAAGGGGTGAACACTGAAGCTTTCTTT. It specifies CASSLEGVNTEAFF.

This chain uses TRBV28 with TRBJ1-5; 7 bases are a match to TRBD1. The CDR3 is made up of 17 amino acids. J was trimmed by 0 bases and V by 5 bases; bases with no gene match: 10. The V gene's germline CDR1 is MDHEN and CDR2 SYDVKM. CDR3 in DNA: TGTGCCAGCAGTACTACGGGACAGACCTATAGCAATCAGCCCCAGCATTTT. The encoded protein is CASSTTGQTYSNQPQHF.

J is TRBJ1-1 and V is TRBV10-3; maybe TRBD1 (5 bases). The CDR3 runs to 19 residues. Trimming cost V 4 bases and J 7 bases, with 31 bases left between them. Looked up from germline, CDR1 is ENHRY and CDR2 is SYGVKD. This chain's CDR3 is CAISVGGYGSTPERGEAFF. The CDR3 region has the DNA TGTGCCATCAGTGTGGGGGGTTACGGATCTACCCCGGAACGGGGTGAAGCTTTCTTT.

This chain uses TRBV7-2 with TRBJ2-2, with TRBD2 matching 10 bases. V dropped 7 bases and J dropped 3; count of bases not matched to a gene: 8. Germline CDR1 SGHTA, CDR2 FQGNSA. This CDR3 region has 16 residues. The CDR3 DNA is TGTGCCAGCAACCCGGGGACTAGCGAATACACCGGGGAGCTGTTTTTT. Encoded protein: CASNPGTSEYTGELFF.

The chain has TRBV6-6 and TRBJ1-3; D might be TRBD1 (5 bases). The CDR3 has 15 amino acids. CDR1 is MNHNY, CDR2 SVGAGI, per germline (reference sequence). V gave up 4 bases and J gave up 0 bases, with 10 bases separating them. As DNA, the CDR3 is TGTGCCAGCAGTTCTACAGGAAACTCTGGAAACACCATATATTTT. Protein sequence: CASSSTGNSGNTIYF.

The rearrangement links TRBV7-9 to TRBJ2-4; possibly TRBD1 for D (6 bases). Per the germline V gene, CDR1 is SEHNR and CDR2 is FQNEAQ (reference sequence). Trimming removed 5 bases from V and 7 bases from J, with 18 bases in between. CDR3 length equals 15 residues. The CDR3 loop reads CASSPGEAPNNIQYF. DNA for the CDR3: TGTGCCAGCAGCCCAGGGGAAGCGCCGAACAACATTCAGTACTTC.

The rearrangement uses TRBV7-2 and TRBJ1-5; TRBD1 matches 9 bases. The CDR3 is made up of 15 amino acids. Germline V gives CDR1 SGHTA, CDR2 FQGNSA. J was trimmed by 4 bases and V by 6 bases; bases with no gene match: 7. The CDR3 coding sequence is TGTGCCAGCAGTTTCACAGGGGGCTTTAATCAGCCCCAGCATTTT. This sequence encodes CASSFTGGFNQPQHF.

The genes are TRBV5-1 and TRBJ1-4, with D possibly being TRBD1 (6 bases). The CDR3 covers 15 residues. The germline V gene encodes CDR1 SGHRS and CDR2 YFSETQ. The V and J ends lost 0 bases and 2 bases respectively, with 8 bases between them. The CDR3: CASSLAGDTNEKLFF. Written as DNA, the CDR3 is TGCGCCAGCAGCTTGGCAGGGGACACTAATGAAAAACTGTTTTTT.

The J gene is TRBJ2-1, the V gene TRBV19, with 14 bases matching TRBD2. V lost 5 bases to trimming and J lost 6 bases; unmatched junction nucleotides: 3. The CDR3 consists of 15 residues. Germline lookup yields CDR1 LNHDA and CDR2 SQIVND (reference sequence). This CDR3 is CASSPGTSGSNEQFF. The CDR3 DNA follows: TGTGCCAGTAGTCCGGGGACTAGCGGGAGCAATGAGCAGTTCTTC. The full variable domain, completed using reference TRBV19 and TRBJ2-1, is DGGITQSPKYLFRKEGQNVTLSCEQNLNHDAMYWYRQDPGQGLRLIYYSQIVNDFQKGDIAEGYSVSREKKESFPLTVTSAQKNPTAFYLCASSPGTSGSNEQFFGPGTRLTVL.

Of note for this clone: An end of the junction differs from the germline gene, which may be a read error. The CDR3 DNA follows: TGTGCTAGCAGCACAAACCCCCAGGGGGCCATTCAAGAGACCCAGTACTTC. Translation gives CASSTNPQGAIQETQYF. The chain links TRBV7-7 to TRBJ2-5; 8 bases are a match to TRBD1. The CDR3 length is 17 residues. In germline, CDR1 is SSHAT, CDR2 FNYEAQ (reference sequence).

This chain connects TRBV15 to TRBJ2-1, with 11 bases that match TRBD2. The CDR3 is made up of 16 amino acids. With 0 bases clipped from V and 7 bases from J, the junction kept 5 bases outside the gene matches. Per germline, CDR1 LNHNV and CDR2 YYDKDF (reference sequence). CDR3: CATSRDLSGGGNEQFF. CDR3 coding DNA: TGTGCCACCAGCAGAGATCTTAGCGGGGGGGGAAATGAGCAGTTCTTC.

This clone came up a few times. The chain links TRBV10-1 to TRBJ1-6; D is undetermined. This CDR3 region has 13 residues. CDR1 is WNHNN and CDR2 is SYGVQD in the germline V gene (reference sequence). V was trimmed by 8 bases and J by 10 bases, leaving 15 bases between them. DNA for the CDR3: TGCGCCAGCGCGGCCCGGGAATCCTCACCCCTCCACTTT. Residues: CASAARESSPLHF.

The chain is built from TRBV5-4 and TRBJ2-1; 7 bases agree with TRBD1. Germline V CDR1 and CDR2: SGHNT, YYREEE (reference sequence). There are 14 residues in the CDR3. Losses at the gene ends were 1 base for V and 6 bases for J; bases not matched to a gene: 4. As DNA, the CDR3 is TGTGCCAGCAGCTTGATGTCAGGGGGCAATGAGCAGTTCTTC. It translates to CASSLMSGGNEQFF.

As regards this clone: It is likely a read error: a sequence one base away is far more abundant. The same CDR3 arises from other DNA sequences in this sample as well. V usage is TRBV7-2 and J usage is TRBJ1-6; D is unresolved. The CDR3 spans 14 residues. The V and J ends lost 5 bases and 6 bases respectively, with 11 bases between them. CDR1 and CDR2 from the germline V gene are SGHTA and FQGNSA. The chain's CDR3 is CASSQDPGNSPLHF. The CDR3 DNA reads TGTGCCAGCAGCCAAGATCCCGGTAATTCACCCCTCCACTTT.

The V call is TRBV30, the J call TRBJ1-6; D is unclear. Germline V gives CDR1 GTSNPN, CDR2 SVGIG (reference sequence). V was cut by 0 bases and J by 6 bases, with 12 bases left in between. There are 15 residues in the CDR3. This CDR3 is CAWSVVRGGNSPLHF. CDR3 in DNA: TGTGCCTGGAGTGTAGTCCGGGGTGGTAATTCACCCCTCCACTTT. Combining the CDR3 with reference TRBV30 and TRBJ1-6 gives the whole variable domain SQTIHQWPATLVQPVGSPLSLECTVEGTSNPNLYWYRQAAGRGLQLLFYSVGIGQISSEVPQNLSASRPQDRQFILSSKKLLLSDSGFYLCAWSVVRGGNSPLHFGNGTRLTVT.

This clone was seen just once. Here the CDR3 DNA reads TGTGCCAGTTCCTATGTTAAGGGGCAGCCCCAGCATTTT. Its translation is CASSYVKGQPQHF. The V gene is TRBV2, the J gene TRBJ1-5; maybe TRBD1 (5 bases). CDR3 length equals 13 residues. CDR1 SNHLY and CDR2 FYNNEI come from the germline V gene. V shed 9 bases and J shed 7 bases, with 16 bases lying between them.

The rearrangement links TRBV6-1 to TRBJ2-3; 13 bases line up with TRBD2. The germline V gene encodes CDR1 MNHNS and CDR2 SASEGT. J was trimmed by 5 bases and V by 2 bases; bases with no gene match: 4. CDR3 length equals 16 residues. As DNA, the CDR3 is TGTGCCAGCAGTGAAACAACTAGCGGGAGGGGAGATACGCAGTATTTT. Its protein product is CASSETTSGRGDTQYF.

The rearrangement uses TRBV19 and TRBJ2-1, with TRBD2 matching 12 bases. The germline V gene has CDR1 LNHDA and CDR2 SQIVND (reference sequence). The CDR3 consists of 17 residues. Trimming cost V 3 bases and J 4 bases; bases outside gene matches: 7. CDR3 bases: TGTGCCAGTAGTATCGGGACTAGCGGGCCCTTTTACAATGAGCAGTTCTTC. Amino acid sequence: CASSIGTSGPFYNEQFF.

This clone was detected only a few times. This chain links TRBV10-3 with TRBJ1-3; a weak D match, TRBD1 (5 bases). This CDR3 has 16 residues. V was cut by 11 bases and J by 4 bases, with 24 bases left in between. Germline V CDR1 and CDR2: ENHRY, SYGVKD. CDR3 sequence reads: CASQGRSRRGGNTIYF. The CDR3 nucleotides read TGTGCCTCCCAGGGACGCAGTCGGAGGGGAGGAAACACCATATATTTT.

CDR3 in amino acids: CASRSREVNTEAFF. The CDR3 nucleotides read TGTGCCAGCAGGTCCAGGGAGGTGAACACTGAAGCTTTCTTT. The rearrangement uses TRBV6-1 and TRBJ1-1; a weak D match, TRBD1 (5 bases). Trimming left V 6 bases short and J 0 bases short, with 11 bases between. The CDR3 covers 14 residues. The germline V gene has CDR1 MNHNS and CDR2 SASEGT.

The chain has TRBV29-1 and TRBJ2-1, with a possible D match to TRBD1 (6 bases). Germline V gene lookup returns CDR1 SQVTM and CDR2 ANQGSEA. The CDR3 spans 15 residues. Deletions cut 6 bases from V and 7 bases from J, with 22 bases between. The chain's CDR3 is CSVRLRTDQGNEQFF. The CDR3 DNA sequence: TGCAGCGTCCGGCTGAGGACAGACCAAGGGAATGAGCAGTTCTTC.

CDR3 loop: CASSLTGYEGSPLHF. The CDR3 coding sequence is TGTGCCAGCAGCCTTACAGGGTACGAGGGTTCACCCCTCCACTTT. This chain links TRBV7-9 with TRBJ1-6, with D possibly matching TRBD1 (6 bases). CDR1 SEHNR and CDR2 FQNEAQ come from the germline V gene (reference sequence). The CDR3 length is 15 residues. Trimming took 5 bases from V and 9 from J, leaving 17 bases between them. The variable domain in full, completed from reference TRBV7-9 and TRBJ1-6, reads DTGVSQNPRHKITKRGQNVTFRCDPISEHNRLYWYRQTLGQGPEFLTYFQNEAQLEKSRLLSDRFSAERPKGSFSTLEIQRTEQGDSAMYLCASSLTGYEGSPLHFGNGTRLTVT.

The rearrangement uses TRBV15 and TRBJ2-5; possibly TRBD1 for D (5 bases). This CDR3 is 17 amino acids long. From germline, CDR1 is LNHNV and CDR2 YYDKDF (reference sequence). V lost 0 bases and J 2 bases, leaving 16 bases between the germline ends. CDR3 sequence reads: CATSRDHVRQLQETQYF. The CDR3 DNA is TGTGCCACCAGCAGAGATCATGTGAGACAGCTACAAGAGACCCAGTACTTC.

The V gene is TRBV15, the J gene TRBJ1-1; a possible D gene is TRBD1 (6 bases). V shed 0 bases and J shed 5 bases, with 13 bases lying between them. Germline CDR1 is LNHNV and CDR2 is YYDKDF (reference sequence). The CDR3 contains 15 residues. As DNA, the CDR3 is TGTGCCACCAGCAGAGATGGGGGCTCGGGGACTGAAGCTTTCTTT. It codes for CATSRDGGSGTEAFF.

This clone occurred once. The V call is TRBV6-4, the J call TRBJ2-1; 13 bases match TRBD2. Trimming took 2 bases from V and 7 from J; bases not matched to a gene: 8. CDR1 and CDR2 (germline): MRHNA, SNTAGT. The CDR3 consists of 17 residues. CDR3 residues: CASSDGTSGASMNEQFF. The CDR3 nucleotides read TGTGCCAGCAGTGACGGGACTAGCGGGGCCTCCATGAATGAGCAGTTCTTC.

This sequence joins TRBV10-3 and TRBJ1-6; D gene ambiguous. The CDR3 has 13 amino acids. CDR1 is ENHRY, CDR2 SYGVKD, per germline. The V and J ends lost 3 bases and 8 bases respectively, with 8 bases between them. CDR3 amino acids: CAISDVDYSPLHF. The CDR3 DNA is TGTGCCATCAGTGATGTTGACTATTCACCCCTCCACTTT.

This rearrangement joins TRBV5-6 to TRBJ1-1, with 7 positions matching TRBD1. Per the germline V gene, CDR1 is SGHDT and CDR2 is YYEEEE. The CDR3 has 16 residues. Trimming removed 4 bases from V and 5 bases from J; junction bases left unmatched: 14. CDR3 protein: CASSIISTGRRTEAFF. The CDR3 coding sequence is TGTGCCAGCAGCATTATTTCGACAGGGAGGAGGACTGAAGCTTTCTTT.

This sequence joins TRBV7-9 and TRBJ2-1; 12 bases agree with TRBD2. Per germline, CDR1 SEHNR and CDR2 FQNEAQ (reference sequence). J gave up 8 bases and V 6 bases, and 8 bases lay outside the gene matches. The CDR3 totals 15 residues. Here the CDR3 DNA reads TGTGCCAGCAGTTCGACTAGCGGGAGAGGGCATGAGCAGTTCTTC. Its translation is CASSSTSGRGHEQFF. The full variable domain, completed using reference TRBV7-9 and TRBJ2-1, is DTGVSQNPRHKITKRGQNVTFRCDPISEHNRLYWYRQTLGQGPEFLTYFQNEAQLEKSRLLSDRFSAERPKGSFSTLEIQRTEQGDSAMYLCASSSTSGRGHEQFFGPGTRLTVL.

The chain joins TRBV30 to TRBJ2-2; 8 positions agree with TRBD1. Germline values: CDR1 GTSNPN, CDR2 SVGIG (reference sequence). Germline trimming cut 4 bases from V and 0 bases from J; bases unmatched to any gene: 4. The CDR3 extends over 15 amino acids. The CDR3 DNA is TGTGCCTGGAAAACAGGGGGTTCGAACACCGGGGAGCTGTTTTTT. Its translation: CAWKTGGSNTGELFF.

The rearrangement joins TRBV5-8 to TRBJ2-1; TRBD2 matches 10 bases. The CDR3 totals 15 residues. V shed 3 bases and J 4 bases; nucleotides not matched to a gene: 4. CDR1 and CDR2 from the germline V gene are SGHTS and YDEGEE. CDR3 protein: CASSYGTSAYNEQFF. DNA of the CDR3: TGTGCCAGCAGCTATGGGACTAGCGCATACAATGAGCAGTTCTTC.

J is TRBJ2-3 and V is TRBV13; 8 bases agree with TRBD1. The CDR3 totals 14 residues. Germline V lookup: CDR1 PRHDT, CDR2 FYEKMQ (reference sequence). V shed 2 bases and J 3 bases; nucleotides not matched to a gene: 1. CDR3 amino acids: CASSLRQGTDTQYF. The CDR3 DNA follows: TGTGCCAGCAGCTTAAGACAGGGGACAGATACGCAGTATTTT.

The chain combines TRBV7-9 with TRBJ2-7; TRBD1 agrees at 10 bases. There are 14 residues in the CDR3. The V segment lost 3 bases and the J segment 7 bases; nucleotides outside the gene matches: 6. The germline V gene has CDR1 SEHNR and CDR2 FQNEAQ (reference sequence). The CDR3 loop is CASSFGQGVGEQYV. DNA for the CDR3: TGTGCCAGCAGCTTTGGACAGGGGGTGGGGGAGCAGTACGTC.